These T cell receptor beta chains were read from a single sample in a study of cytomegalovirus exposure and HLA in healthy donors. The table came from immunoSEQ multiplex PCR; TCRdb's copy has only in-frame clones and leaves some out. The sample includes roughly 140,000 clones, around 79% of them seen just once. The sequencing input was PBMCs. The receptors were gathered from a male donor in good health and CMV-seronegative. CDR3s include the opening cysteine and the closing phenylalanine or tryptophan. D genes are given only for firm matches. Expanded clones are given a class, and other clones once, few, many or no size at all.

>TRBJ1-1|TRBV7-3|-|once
TGTGCCAGCAGCTTAACAGCGTACACTGAAGCTTTCTTT
CASSLTAYTEAFF
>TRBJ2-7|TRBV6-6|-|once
TGTGCCAGCAGTTATAGCACGGACAGCTCCTACGAGCAGTACTTC
CASSYSTDSSYEQYF
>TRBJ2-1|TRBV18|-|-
TGTGCCAGCTCACCACAGGAGGGCTCCTACAATGAGCAGTTCTTC
CASSPQEGSYNEQFF
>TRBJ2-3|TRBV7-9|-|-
TGTGCCAGCAGCTTAGTTGCGGGGAGCACAGATACGCAGTATTTT
CASSLVAGSTDTQYF
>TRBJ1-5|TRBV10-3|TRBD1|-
TGTGCCATCAGTGGGGGACAGGGAGCTCAGCCCCAGCATTTT
CAISGGQGAQPQHF
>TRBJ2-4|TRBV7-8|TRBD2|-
TGTGCCAGCAGCTTAGTCGGGAGGATAGCCAAAAACATTCAGTACTTC
CASSLVGRIAKNIQYF
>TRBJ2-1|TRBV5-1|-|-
TGCGCCAGCAGCTCGGCCCAGGGGACATCCTACAATGAGCAGTTCTTC
CASSSAQGTSYNEQFF
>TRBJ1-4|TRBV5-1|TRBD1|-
TGCGCCAGCAGCTGGGATCCCAGGGGGTTTGGAGCAACTAATGAAAAACTGTTTTTT
CASSWDPRGFGATNEKLFF
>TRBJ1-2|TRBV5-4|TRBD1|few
TGTGCCAGCAGCTTGGTCAGGACAGGGGATAACTATGGCTACACCTTC
CASSLVRTGDNYGYTF
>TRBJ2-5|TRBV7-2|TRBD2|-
TGTGCCAGCAGCTTTCACGGGAGGGCCCCCGAGACCCAGTACTTC
CASSFHGRAPETQYF
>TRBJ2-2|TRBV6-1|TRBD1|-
TGTGCCAGCAGTGATGACAGGGGGGCGAACACCGGGGAGCTGTTTTTT
CASSDDRGANTGELFF
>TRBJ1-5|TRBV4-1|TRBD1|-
TGCGCCAGCAGCCAAGAGTCAGGGGGTCAGCCCCAGCATTTT
CASSQESGGQPQHF
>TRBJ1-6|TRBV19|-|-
TGTGCCAGTAGTCGGAGGGAGGAAAATTCACCCCTCCACTTT
CASSRREENSPLHF
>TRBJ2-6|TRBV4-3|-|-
TGCGCCAGCAGCCAAGGGGCCGGGGCCAACGTCCTGACTTTC
CASSQGAGANVLTF
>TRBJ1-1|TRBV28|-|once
TGTGCCAGCAGTTTTGGACAGCAGATGAACACTGAAGCTTTCTTT
CASSFGQQMNTEAFF
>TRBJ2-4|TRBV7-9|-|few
TGTTCCAGCAGCTTAGACGGGGTCCTCGTGTCCCCCAAAAACATTCAGTACTTC
CSSSLDGVLVSPKNIQYF
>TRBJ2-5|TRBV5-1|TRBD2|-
TGCGCCAGCAGCTCAGGACTAGCGGGGTCTCAAGAGACCCAGTACTTC
CASSSGLAGSQETQYF
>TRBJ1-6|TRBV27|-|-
TGTGCCAGCAAAGGGGAGGGGACCTATAATTCACCCCTCCACTTT
CASKGEGTYNSPLHF
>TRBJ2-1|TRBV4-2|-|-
TGTGCCAGCAGCCAAGTTAAAGGGGATGAGCAGTTCTTC
CASSQVKGDEQFF
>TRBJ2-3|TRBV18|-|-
TGTGCCAGCTCACCGAGAGGGATTAGCACAGATACGCAGTATTTT
CASSPRGISTDTQYF
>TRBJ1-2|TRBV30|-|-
TGTGCCTGGAGCGCGAGACACTGGTACGGCTACACCTTC
CAWSARHWYGYTF
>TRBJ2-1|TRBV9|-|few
TGTGCCAGCAGCTTCGTAGAAAATGAGCAGTTCTTC
CASSFVENEQFF
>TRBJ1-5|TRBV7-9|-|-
TGTTCCAGCAGCCCGGGGGACTCGGGGAATCAGCCCCAGCATTTT
CSSSPGDSGNQPQHF
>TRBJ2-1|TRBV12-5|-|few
TGTGCTAGTGGTTTGAGATGGGGGCGAGAAAATGAGCAGTTCTTC
CASGLRWGRENEQFF
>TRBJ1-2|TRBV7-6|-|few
TGTGCCAGCAGTGGCGGGGGCTCGGGCTATGGCTACACCTTC
CASSGGGSGYGYTF
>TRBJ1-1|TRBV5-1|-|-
TGCGCCAGCAGCTTGGCACTCGCGAACACTGAAGCTTTCTTT
CASSLALANTEAFF
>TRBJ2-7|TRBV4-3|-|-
TGCGCCAGCAGCCAAGATACGGGGTATTCCTACGAGCAGTACTTC
CASSQDTGYSYEQYF
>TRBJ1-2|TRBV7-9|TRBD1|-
TGTGCCAGCAGACAGGGGACTAACTATGGCTACACCTTC
CASRQGTNYGYTF
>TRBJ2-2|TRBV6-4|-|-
TGTGCCAGCAGTGTCGCCCCTGGAGCCGGGGAGCTGTTTTTT
CASSVAPGAGELFF
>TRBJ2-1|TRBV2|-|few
TGTGCCAGCAGTGAGGGAGTCAGAACCTACAATGAGCAGTTCTTC
CASSEGVRTYNEQFF
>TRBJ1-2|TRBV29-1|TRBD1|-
TGCAGCGCTGACGGACAGGGTAATGGCTACACCTTC
CSADGQGNGYTF
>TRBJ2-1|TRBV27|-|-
TGTGCCAGCAGTTCGGGCTCCTACAATGAGCAGTTCTTC
CASSSGSYNEQFF
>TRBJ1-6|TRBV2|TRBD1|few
TGTGCCAGCAGTGAAGGGACAGGAGTCTCACCCCTCCACTTT
CASSEGTGVSPLHF
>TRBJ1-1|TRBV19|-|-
TGTGCCAGTAGTTCAGGGGTCCCGAACACTGAAGCTTTCTTT
CASSSGVPNTEAFF
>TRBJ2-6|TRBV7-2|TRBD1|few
TGTGCCAGCAGCCGAAGGCTGGGACAGGCCAGCTCTGGGGCCAACGTCCTGACTTTC
CASSRRLGQASSGANVLTF
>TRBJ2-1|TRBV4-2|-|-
TGTGCCAGCAGCCAAGATGGGGGCCAGGGGCACAACAATGAGCAGTTCTTC
CASSQDGGQGHNNEQFF
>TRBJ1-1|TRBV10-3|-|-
TGTGCCATCAGTGAGTCCTACAGCATGAACACTGAAGCTTTCTTT
CAISESYSMNTEAFF
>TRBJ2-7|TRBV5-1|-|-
TGCGCCAGCAGCTTGGAAGGGAGCTCCTACGAGCAGTACTTC
CASSLEGSSYEQYF
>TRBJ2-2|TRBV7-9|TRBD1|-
TGTGCCAGCAGGGAGACCGGGACAGGTTACACCGGGGAGCTGTTTTTT
CASRETGTGYTGELFF
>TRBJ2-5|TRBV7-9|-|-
TGTGCCAGCAGCTCGGTCGGTAGCCGGTACTTC
CASSSVGSRYF
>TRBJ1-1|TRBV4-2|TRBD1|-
TGTGCCAGCAGCCACCGGGACAGGGAGGGGGACACTGAAGCTTTCTTT
CASSHRDREGDTEAFF
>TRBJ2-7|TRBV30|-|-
TGTGCCTGGAGTGTAGACAACCTCTCCTACGAGCAGTACTTC
CAWSVDNLSYEQYF
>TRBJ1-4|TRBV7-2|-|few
TGTGCCAGCAGCTTAGCGGGGGGGGGAGTTAAACTGTTTTTT
CASSLAGGGVKLFF
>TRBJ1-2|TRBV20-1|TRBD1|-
TGCAGTGTCAGGGGGCGCGATGGCTACACCTTC
CSVRGRDGYTF
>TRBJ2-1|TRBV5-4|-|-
TGTGCCAGCAGGAGTCAGGGTAATGAGCAGTTCTTC
CASRSQGNEQFF
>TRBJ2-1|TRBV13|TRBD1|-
TGTGCCAGCAGCTTAGACAGGGGGCGTGGGTTCTTC
CASSLDRGRGFF
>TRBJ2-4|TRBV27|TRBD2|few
TGTGCCAGCAGTCCCGGACTAGCGGTAGCCAAAAACATTCAGTACTTC
CASSPGLAVAKNIQYF
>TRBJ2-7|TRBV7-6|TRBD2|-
TGTGCCAGCAGCTCCCTAGCGGGGGGATCCTACGAGCAGTACTTC
CASSSLAGGSYEQYF
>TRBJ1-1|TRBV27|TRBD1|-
TGTGCCAGCGGAGCAGACAGGGGAACTGAAGCTTTCTTT
CASGADRGTEAFF
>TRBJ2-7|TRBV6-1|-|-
TGTGCCAGCTCCCGAGAGCCCCTGTTCGGGGAGCAGTACTTC
CASSREPLFGEQYF
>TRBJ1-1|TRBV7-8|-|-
TGTGCCAGCAGATCTGACTGGAACACTGAAGCTTTCTTT
CASRSDWNTEAFF
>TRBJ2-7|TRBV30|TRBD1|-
TGTGCCTGGAAAACTGGACAGGGGTTTTCCTACGAGCAGTACTTC
CAWKTGQGFSYEQYF
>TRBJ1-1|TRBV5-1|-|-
TGCGCCAGCAGCTCCCGGGAACTCACTCCGAACACTGAAGCTTTCTTT
CASSSRELTPNTEAFF
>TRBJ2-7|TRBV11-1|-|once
TGTGCCAGCAGCACAACGTTCAGGGGCACAACCTACGAGCAGTACTTC
CASSTTFRGTTYEQYF
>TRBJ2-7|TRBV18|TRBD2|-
TGTGCCAGCTCACCGTCAACGACTAGCGTATACGAGCAGTACTTC
CASSPSTTSVYEQYF
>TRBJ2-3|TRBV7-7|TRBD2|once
TGTGCCAGCAGCTTAGAGGCGGGAGCGGGAGATACGCAGTATTTT
CASSLEAGAGDTQYF
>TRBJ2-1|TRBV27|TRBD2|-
TGTGCCAGCAGTTTAGTTGCGGGGGGGGGCAATGAGCAGTTCTTC
CASSLVAGGGNEQFF